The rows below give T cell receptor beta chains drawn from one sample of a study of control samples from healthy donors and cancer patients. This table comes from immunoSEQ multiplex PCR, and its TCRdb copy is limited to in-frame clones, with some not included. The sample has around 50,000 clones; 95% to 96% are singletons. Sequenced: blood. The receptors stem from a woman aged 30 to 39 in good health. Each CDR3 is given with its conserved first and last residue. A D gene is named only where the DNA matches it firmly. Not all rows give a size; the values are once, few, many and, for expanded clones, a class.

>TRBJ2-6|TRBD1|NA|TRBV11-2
CASSYSPGQGIPGANVLTF
TGTGCCAGCAGCTACTCACCGGGACAGGGAATTCCTGGGGCCAACGTCCTGACTTTC
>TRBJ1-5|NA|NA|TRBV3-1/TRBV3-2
CASSPDSSSNQPQHF
TGTGCCAGCAGCCCCGACAGCAGTAGCAATCAGCCCCAGCATTTT
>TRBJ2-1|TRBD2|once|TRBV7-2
CASSLDGTSGRAEQFF
TGTGCCAGCAGCTTAGACGGGACTAGCGGGAGGGCTGAGCAGTTCTTC
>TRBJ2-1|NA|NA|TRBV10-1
CASSDPSSDFNEQFF
TGCGCCAGCAGTGATCCCAGTTCTGATTTCAATGAGCAGTTCTTC
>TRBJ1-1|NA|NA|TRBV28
CASSLINRVVEAFF
TGTGCCAGCAGTTTAATAAACAGGGTGGTTGAAGCTTTCTTT
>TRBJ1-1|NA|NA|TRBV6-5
CASSYIWGLNTEAFF
TGTGCCAGCAGTTACATTTGGGGGTTGAACACTGAAGCTTTCTTT
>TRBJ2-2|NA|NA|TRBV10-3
CAISADTGELFF
TGTGCCATCAGTGCCGACACCGGGGAGCTGTTTTTT
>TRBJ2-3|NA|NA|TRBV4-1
CASSQGGETDTQYF
TGCGCCAGCAGCCAAGGCGGAGAGACAGATACGCAGTATTTT
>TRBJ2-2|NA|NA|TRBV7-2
CASSFHPGELFF
TGTGCCAGCAGCTTCCACCCCGGGGAGCTGTTTTTT
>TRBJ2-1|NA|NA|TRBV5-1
CASSLEFFSYNEQFF
TGCGCCAGCAGCTTGGAGTTCTTCTCCTACAATGAGCAGTTCTTC
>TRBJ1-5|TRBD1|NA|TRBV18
CASSKDRVNQPQHF
TGTGCCAGCTCAAAGGACAGGGTAAACCAGCCCCAGCATTTT
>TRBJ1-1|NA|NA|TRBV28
CASSFAGSEAFF
TGTGCCAGCAGTTTCGCGGGTTCTGAAGCTTTCTTT
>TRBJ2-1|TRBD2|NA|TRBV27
CASSPHRGLAGISYNEQFF
TGTGCCAGCAGTCCCCACCGCGGACTAGCGGGTATCTCCTACAATGAGCAGTTCTTC
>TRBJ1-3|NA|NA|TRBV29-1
CSALPGDGNTIYF
TGCAGCGCCCTCCCAGGGGACGGAAACACCATATATTTT
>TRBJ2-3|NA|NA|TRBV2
CASSAGGFRTDTQYF
TGTGCCAGCAGTGCTGGGGGCTTCCGCACAGATACGCAGTATTTT
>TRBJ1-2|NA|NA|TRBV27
CASSFSTGTMNGYTF
TGTGCCAGCAGTTTTTCTACCGGGACGATGAATGGCTACACCTTC
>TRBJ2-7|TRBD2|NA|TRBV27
CASSPATSGYEQYF
TGTGCCAGCAGTCCCGCGACTAGCGGCTACGAGCAGTACTTC
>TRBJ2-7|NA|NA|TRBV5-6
CASSLGAGYEQYF
TGTGCCAGCAGCTTGGGGGCCGGCTACGAGCAGTACTTC
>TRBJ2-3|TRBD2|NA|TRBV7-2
CASSLVPAGGLTDTQYF
TGTGCCAGCAGCTTAGTCCCAGCGGGAGGCCTCACAGATACGCAGTATTTT
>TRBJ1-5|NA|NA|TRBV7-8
CASSLGAKEMPQHF
TGTGCCAGCAGCTTAGGAGCTAAGGAGATGCCCCAGCATTTT
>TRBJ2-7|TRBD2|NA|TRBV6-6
CASSYSSSGRPYEQYF
TGTGCCAGCAGTTACTCGTCTAGCGGGAGACCCTACGAGCAGTACTTC
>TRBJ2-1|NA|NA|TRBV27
CASTTSRNSYNEQFF
TGTGCCAGCACCACTAGCCGCAACTCCTACAATGAGCAGTTCTTC
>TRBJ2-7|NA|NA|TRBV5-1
CASSLAGVGYEQYF
TGCGCCAGCAGCTTGGCCGGAGTAGGGTACGAGCAGTACTTC